This paragraph covers one T cell receptor beta chain sequence. Its antigen remains unknown. Repertoires were generated with immunoSEQ multiplex PCR, while TCRdb's copy carries only in-frame clones and drops some. The sample has around 70,000 clones, less than 90% seen once. Germline assignment: CDR1 MDHEN and CDR2 SYDVKM. Trimming pared 5 bases from V and 5 bases from J, leaving 6 bases between. This CDR3 is 11 amino acids long. The record originates from a study of cytotoxic CD8 clonotypes in ibrutinib-treated CLL. Overall study results and limits: Clonotypes that were public were uncommon, and they contracted or stayed stable on treatment. Clonality increased with ibrutinib response but returned toward baseline at progression. For progressing versus sustained-remission patients, sampling times were not the same. T-cell clonality at baseline went above that of age-matched healthy donors and rose and fell with circulating CD8+ T-cell counts.

The sequence was obtained from a human donor with chronic lymphocytic leukemia. This sample comprised PBMCs, obtained after 24 months of ibrutinib treatment. This rearrangement joins TRBV28 to TRBJ2-5; the D is unclear. CDR3 sequence (DNA): TGTGCCAGCAGTGCCGGGGAGACCCAGTACTTC. This encodes CASSAGETQYF.